This T cell receptor (beta chain) originates from a study of early T cells in non-severe SARS-CoV-2 infection. Across the whole study: Whole-blood bulk RNA, unsorted, was sequenced, and chains were unpaired.

The CDR3 runs 13 residues. The V and J ends lost 2 bases and 5 bases respectively, with 9 bases between them. The germline V gene has CDR1 SGHAT and CDR2 FQNNGV. Unique molecular identifier tags were affixed to discrete cDNA molecules. In TCRdb, the 5' RACE reads were re-called with MiXCR into one record per CDR3 protein. Of some 77,000 distinct CDR3 sequences listed, 15% to 20% were seen once; the top ten hold 2.9%. The origin of this receptor is an adult who was a healthcare worker with PCR-confirmed SARS-CoV-2 infection or an uninfected control (not recorded which). Specimen: whole blood. The V call is TRBV11-2, the J call TRBJ1-1; unclear D gene. The CDR3 bases are TGTGCCAGCAGCTTAATGAGGAGGACTGAAGCTTTCTTT. It is translated as CASSLMRRTEAFF.